A selection of T cell receptor beta chains follows, all from one sample in a study of blood T cell repertoires in COVID-19. Clones were read by immunoSEQ multiplex PCR, and TCRdb kept only the in-frame ones, dropping some. The sample consists of around 90,000 clones, over 75% of them appearing once. Source material: peripheral blood. These receptors were obtained from a human donor in a cohort sampled during active COVID-19. The CDR3 runs from the conserved cysteine through the conserved F or W. The D gene is left open where the match is weak. Clone size is not always given. Where it is, it says once, few, many or a class for expanded clones.

>TRBV9|TRBD2|TRBJ2-3|NA
TGTGCCAGCAGCGTAGCTACGGGGTCTGGGCGGGGGTATACAGATACGCAGTATTTT
CASSVATGSGRGYTDTQYF
>TRBV2|NA|TRBJ1-6|few
TGTGCCAGCAGTAGGAGCTCCTATAATTCACCCCTCCACTTT
CASSRSSYNSPLHF
>TRBV7-9|TRBD1|TRBJ1-5|NA
TGTGCCAGCAGTTCACAGGGGTTGCAGCCCCAGCATTTT
CASSSQGLQPQHF
>TRBV19|NA|TRBJ1-6|NA
TGTGCCAGTAGCCCCAGGGGAAGGGGGAATTCACCCCTCCACTTT
CASSPRGRGNSPLHF
>TRBV6-2/TRBV6-3|NA|TRBJ1-1|NA
TGTGCCAGCAGTTTCATCCCGACAGGCTACGAGTCGGAAGCTTTCTTT
CASSFIPTGYESEAFF
>TRBV6-1|TRBD1|TRBJ2-3|NA
TGTGCCAGCAGTGAAAGGACAGGCCCAGATACGCAGTATTTT
CASSERTGPDTQYF
>TRBV20-1|NA|TRBJ1-2|NA
TGCAGTGCTAGTCTTCCCCAGCGGTATGGCTACACCTTC
CSASLPQRYGYTF
>TRBV7-2|TRBD1|TRBJ2-2|NA
TGTGCCAGCAGCTTGGGACAGGGCCGGAACGGGGAGCTGTTTTTT
CASSLGQGRNGELFF
>TRBV5-4|NA|TRBJ2-2|NA
TGTGCCAGCAGCTTCATTACAGGGATAGCCACCGGGGAGCTGTTTTTT
CASSFITGIATGELFF
>TRBV5-1|NA|TRBJ1-6|once
TGCGCCAGCAGCTTGGACAGCTATAATTCACCCCTCCACTTT
CASSLDSYNSPLHF
>TRBV4-2|NA|TRBJ1-1|NA
TGTGCCAGCAGCTCTATCGGGGGTTGGAGCACTGAAGCTTTCTTT
CASSSIGGWSTEAFF
>TRBV11-3|TRBD1|TRBJ1-1|NA
TGTGCCAGCAGCGACAGGGTTAACACTGAAGCTTTCTTT
CASSDRVNTEAFF
>TRBV5-1|TRBD1|TRBJ2-5|NA
TGCGCCAGCAGACGAGGACAGGGGGAAGAGACCCAGTACTTC
CASRRGQGEETQYF
>TRBV7-6|NA|TRBJ2-2|NA
TGTGCCAGCAGCCCTGCTCTAGTGAACACCGGGGAGCTGTTTTTT
CASSPALVNTGELFF
>TRBV4-2|TRBD2|TRBJ2-5|NA
TGTGCCAGCAGCCGGGGGACTAGCGGATACCAAGAGACCCAGTACTTC
CASSRGTSGYQETQYF
>TRBV10-2|TRBD2|TRBJ2-3|NA
TGCGCCAGCAGATCCCTTCTAGCGGGGGGGCGAGATACGCAGTATTTT
CASRSLLAGGRDTQYF
>TRBV5-1|NA|TRBJ2-7|NA
TGCGCCAGCAGCTTGGGGAGGCCGTCGGATTACGAGCAGTACTTC
CASSLGRPSDYEQYF
>TRBV3-1/TRBV3-2|NA|TRBJ1-3|NA
TGTGCCAGCGAGAAGCACGACTCTGGAAACACCATATATTTT
CASEKHDSGNTIYF
>TRBV28|NA|TRBJ2-4|NA
TGTGCCAGCAGCTATATTACCCTGAGGGATGACATTCAGTACTTC
CASSYITLRDDIQYF
>TRBV5-1|TRBD1|TRBJ1-4|NA
TGCGCCAGCAGCCCACAGGGGTCGGATGAAAAACTGTTTTTT
CASSPQGSDEKLFF
>TRBV27|TRBD1|TRBJ1-2|NA
TGTGCCAGCAGTTTGGGGGGACAGGGGGCCCTCTATGGCTACACCTTC
CASSLGGQGALYGYTF
>TRBV2|NA|TRBJ2-5|few
TGTGCCAGCAGCCGAAGGTATAGGAGCCAAGAGACCCAGTACTTC
CASSRRYRSQETQYF
>TRBV9|TRBD2|TRBJ2-1|few
TGTGCCAGCAGCGGTCTTCAGCGGGGGTGGCAGTTCTTC
CASSGLQRGWQFF
>TRBV5-1|NA|TRBJ2-7|NA
TGCGCCAGCAGCTTGCAGCGACTTTCCTACGAGCAGTACTTC
CASSLQRLSYEQYF
>TRBV4-1|NA|TRBJ2-7|NA
TGCGCCAGCAGCCAAGATGTCGACAGGGGTGTAACTAGCGGGCGAAACTACGAGCAGTACTTC
CASSQDVDRGVTSGRNYEQYF
>TRBV5-1|TRBD1|TRBJ2-1|NA
TGCGCCAGCAGCCGGGACAGGGGGCTGACTGAGCAGTTCTTC
CASSRDRGLTEQFF
>TRBV30|TRBD1|TRBJ2-6|NA
TGTGCCTGGGGGACAGGGAGAAGTTCTGGGGCCAACGTCCTGACTTTC
CAWGTGRSSGANVLTF
>TRBV4-1|TRBD1|TRBJ1-6|NA
TGCGCCAGCAGCCTCATACAGGGGGCCTCGAATTCACCCCTCCACTTT
CASSLIQGASNSPLHF
>TRBV18|NA|TRBJ2-6|NA
TGTGCCAGCTCCCGCCGGACTGGGCCCCCAAGCTCTGGGGCCAACGTCCTGACTTTC
CASSRRTGPPSSGANVLTF
>TRBV4-3|NA|TRBJ1-4|NA
TGCGCCAGCAGCCTTCAACAGGGCGCAGGGGATGAAAAACTGTTTTTT
CASSLQQGAGDEKLFF
>TRBV18|TRBD1|TRBJ2-7|NA
TGTGCCAGCTCACCGCGACAGGGTACCTACGAGCAGTACTTC
CASSPRQGTYEQYF
>TRBV5-5|TRBD1|TRBJ2-7|once
TGTGCCAGCAGCTTGGAGGTTTGGGGACAGGTTACGACGCTCTTC
CASSLEVWGQVTTLF
>TRBV10-3|TRBD2|TRBJ2-3|NA
TGTGCCATCAGTGAACTAGCGGGATTCACAGATACGCAGTATTTT
CAISELAGFTDTQYF
>TRBV3-1/TRBV3-2|NA|TRBJ1-1|NA
TGTGCCAGCAGCTCTAGACAGGCGAACACTGAAGCTTTCTTT
CASSSRQANTEAFF
>TRBV9|NA|TRBJ2-3|once
TGTGCCAGCAGCCCCCGAAGCTCCACAGATACGCAGTATTTT
CASSPRSSTDTQYF
>TRBV7-3|NA|TRBJ2-2|many
TGTGCCAGCAGCCCGAACGGGGCCGGGGAGCTGTTTTTT
CASSPNGAGELFF
>TRBV9|NA|TRBJ1-5|NA
TGTGCCAGCAGCGTAGCTGGCAATCAGCCCCAGCATTTT
CASSVAGNQPQHF
>TRBV11-3|NA|TRBJ1-1|NA
TGTGCCAGCAGCTTAGAGGCAAACACTGAAGCTTTCTTT
CASSLEANTEAFF
>TRBV7-2|NA|TRBJ2-1|NA
TGTGCCAGCAGCTTAGGAGTAGCTGGTAATGAGCAGTTCTTC
CASSLGVAGNEQFF
>TRBV11-3|TRBD1|TRBJ2-7|NA
TGTGCCAGCAGCTTAGGACAGGGTGGTCGCGAGCAGTACTTC
CASSLGQGGREQYF
>TRBV6-2/TRBV6-3|NA|TRBJ2-5|NA
TGTGCCAGCAGTTATAAAGTGGGGGCCCCGATCCAAGAGACCCAGTACTTC
CASSYKVGAPIQETQYF
>TRBV13|NA|TRBJ2-7|NA
TGTGCCAGCAGCCGATCCGGGACTGACTACGAGCAGTACTTC
CASSRSGTDYEQYF
>TRBV11-2|NA|TRBJ2-1|NA
TGTGCCAGCAGCTCCAACTACAATGAGCAGTTCTTC
CASSSNYNEQFF
>TRBV5-1|NA|TRBJ1-6|NA
TGCGCCAGCAGCCCGAGGACGGAGGGTCCTCTCCACTTT
CASSPRTEGPLHF
>TRBV5-6|NA|TRBJ1-1|NA
TGTGCCAGCAGCCTCGGGAACAGCATCTTGAACACTGAAGCTTTCTTT
CASSLGNSILNTEAFF
>TRBV5-1|TRBD2|TRBJ2-2|NA
TGCGCCAGCAGCTTCGGACTAGCGGGCTCGAACACCGGGGAGCTGTTTTTT
CASSFGLAGSNTGELFF